This T cell receptor (beta chain) emerged from a study of blood T cell repertoires in COVID-19. Study background: T cells, B-cell-depleted T cells, or PBMCs provided the cDNA or gDNA that served as material.

The method was immunoSEQ multiplex PCR; TCRdb's version includes in-frame clones alone and lacks a portion of them. This table has around 300,000 clones, 88% appearing once. The CDR3 contains 14 residues. In germline, CDR1 is MNHEY, CDR2 SVGAGI. J lost 6 bases, V lost 6 bases, and 6 bases had no gene match. Sample: PBMCs or T cells enriched from blood (not recorded which). This receptor was obtained from a woman aged 55-75 years in a cohort exposed to, infected with or recovered from COVID-19 (not recorded which). The rearrangement uses TRBV6-5 and TRBJ2-2, with 8 positions matching TRBD1. DNA for the CDR3: TGTGCCAGCAGGCCACGACAGGGGTCCGGGGAGCTGTTTTTT. As protein: CASRPRQGSGELFF.